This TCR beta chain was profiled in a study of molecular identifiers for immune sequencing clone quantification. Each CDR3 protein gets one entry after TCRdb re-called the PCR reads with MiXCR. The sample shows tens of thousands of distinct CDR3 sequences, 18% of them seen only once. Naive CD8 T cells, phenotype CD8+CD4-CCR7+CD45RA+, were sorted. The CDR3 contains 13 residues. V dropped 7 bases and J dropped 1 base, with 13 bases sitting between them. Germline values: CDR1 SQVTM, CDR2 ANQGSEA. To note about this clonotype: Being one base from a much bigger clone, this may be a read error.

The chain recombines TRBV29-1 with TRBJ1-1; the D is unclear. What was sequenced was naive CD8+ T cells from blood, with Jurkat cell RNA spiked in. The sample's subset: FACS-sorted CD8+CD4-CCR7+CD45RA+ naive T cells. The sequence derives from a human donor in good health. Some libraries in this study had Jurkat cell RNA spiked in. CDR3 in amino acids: CSANYRENTEAFF. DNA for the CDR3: TGCAGCGCCAACTACAGAGAGAACACTGAAGCTTTCTTT.